Shown below are 5 T cell receptor beta chains from a single sample sequenced in a study of blood T cells in healthy people across ages. Then a second PCR, running about 7 to 11 cycles, was carried out with a sample-barcoded 5' primer and a J-beta primer mix. TCRdb reprocessed the 5' RACE reads with MiXCR, giving one entry per CDR3 protein. The sample yields fewer than 2,000,000 distinct CDR3 sequences, roughly two fifths seen once. The source material was blood. The receptors here all came from a human donor in good health.

As concerns this clonotype: The junction and the germline gene differ at one end; a read error may be behind it. The V call is TRBV4-3, the J call TRBJ2-3, with D unresolved. The germline gives CDR1 LGHNA, CDR2 YSLEER. The CDR3 covers 15 residues. The CDR3 DNA sequence: TGCGCCAGCGGCCAAGATGGCCAAAGAACAGATACGCAGTATTTT. This gives the protein CASGQDGQRTDTQYF.

The chain is built from TRBV5-5 and TRBJ1-4; D gene unclear. Germline V gives CDR1 SGHKS, CDR2 YYEKEE (reference sequence). The CDR3 has 15 amino acids. V shed 0 bases and J shed 4 bases, with 10 bases lying between them. CDR3 protein: CASSLAERYNEKLFF. CDR3 DNA sequence: TGTGCCAGCAGCTTGGCTGAGCGGTATAATGAAAAACTGTTTTTT.

This chain uses TRBV6-2 or TRBV6-3 with TRBJ2-5; D might be TRBD2 (6 bases). The DNA end is a closer match to TRBJ2-1, so the J assignment may be wrong. Germline lookup yields CDR1 MNHEY and CDR2 SVGEGT. This CDR3 spans 17 amino acids. The CDR3 region has the DNA TGTGCCAGCAGTTCTCCGCCGGGACTTAGGTACCAAGAGACCCAGTTCTTC. Protein product: CASSSPPGLRYQETQFF.

This clonotype was counted between two and nine times. The rearrangement links TRBV28 to TRBJ2-7, with TRBD1 as a possible D gene (5 bases). Trimming left V 4 bases short and J 2 bases short, with 15 bases between. The CDR3 runs 15 residues. Per germline, CDR1 MDHEN and CDR2 SYDVKM. CDR3 loop: CASSSLTEAAYEQYF. For the CDR3, the DNA is TGTGCCAGCAGTTCGTTGACAGAGGCAGCCTACGAGCAGTACTTC.

This chain links TRBV28 with TRBJ1-4; the D is unclear. The germline V gene encodes CDR1 MDHEN and CDR2 SYDVKM. V was clipped by 2 bases and J by 8 bases, with 15 bases between them. CDR3 size: 15 residues. The CDR3 DNA sequence: TGTGCCAGCAGTTTAACGGGATCTTTTTCAGAAAAACTGTTTTTT. Its protein product is CASSLTGSFSEKLFF.